Listed below are T cell receptor beta chains from one sample, sequenced in a study of post-analysis software for immune sequencing data. TCRdb processed the PCR reads anew with MiXCR; each CDR3 protein has one entry. The sample yields 750,000 to 900,000 distinct CDR3 sequences, under 60% seen once. The source material was blood. The receptors were sampled from a girl aged 5 to 17 with multiple sclerosis. CDR3s include the opening cysteine and the closing phenylalanine or tryptophan. D genes are given only for firm matches. For some rows the clone size is stated as once, few or many, or as a class when expanded; others skip it.

CDR3 protein: CASSLGQGIIETQYF
CDR3 DNA: TGCGCCAGCAGCTTAGGACAGGGGATTATAGAGACCCAGTACTTC
V gene: TRBV5-1
D gene: TRBD1
J gene: TRBJ2-5
clone size: NA

CDR3 protein: CASSKLDRSGATDTQYF
CDR3 DNA: TGCGCCAGCAGCAAGCTGGACAGGTCAGGGGCCACAGATACGCAGTATTTT
V gene: TRBV4-1
D gene: TRBD1
J gene: TRBJ2-3
clone size: NA

CDR3 protein: CSAAEQGEQYF
CDR3 DNA: TGCAGTGCCGCAGAGCAGGGGGAGCAGTACTTC
V gene: TRBV20-1
D gene: NA
J gene: TRBJ2-7
clone size: NA

CDR3 protein: CSVEGFVLTGWEGETQYF
CDR3 DNA: TGCAGCGTCGAGGGCTTTGTCTTGACAGGGTGGGAAGGAGAGACCCAGTACTTC
V gene: TRBV29-1
D gene: TRBD1
J gene: TRBJ2-5
clone size: NA

CDR3 protein: CASSFFPGTTGNEQFF
CDR3 DNA: TGCGCCAGCAGCTTCTTCCCCGGGACTACGGGGAATGAGCAGTTCTTC
V gene: TRBV5-1
D gene: TRBD2
J gene: TRBJ2-1
clone size: NA

CDR3 protein: CASSLKRVTQYF
CDR3 DNA: TGTGCCAGCAGTTTAAAAAGGGTGACCCAGTACTTC
V gene: TRBV12-3/TRBV12-4
D gene: NA
J gene: TRBJ2-5
clone size: once

CDR3 protein: CASKFEGAGYTADTQYF
CDR3 DNA: TGTGCCAGCAAATTCGAGGGGGCTGGGTACACTGCAGATACGCAGTATTTT
V gene: TRBV27
D gene: TRBD1
J gene: TRBJ2-3
clone size: few

CDR3 protein: CATSRDLKRQGSYSPLHF
CDR3 DNA: TGTGCCACCAGCAGAGATCTAAAAAGACAGGGGTCTTACTCACCCCTCCACTTT
V gene: TRBV15
D gene: TRBD1
J gene: TRBJ1-6
clone size: few

CDR3 protein: CASSPGQGLAKNIQYF
CDR3 DNA: TGTGCCAGCAGCCCCGGACAGGGTCTAGCCAAAAACATTCAGTACTTC
V gene: TRBV9
D gene: TRBD1
J gene: TRBJ2-4
clone size: few

CDR3 protein: CASSSTSFNEQFF
CDR3 DNA: TGTGCCAGCAGCTCGACTAGCTTCAATGAGCAGTTCTTC
V gene: TRBV7-3
D gene: TRBD2
J gene: TRBJ2-1
clone size: NA

CDR3 protein: CASSHKRKLYNEQFF
CDR3 DNA: TGTGCCAGCAGCCACAAGCGGAAACTCTACAATGAGCAGTTCTTC
V gene: TRBV7-2
D gene: NA
J gene: TRBJ2-1
clone size: NA

CDR3 protein: CASSLWTELEQFF
CDR3 DNA: TGTGCCAGCAGCCTGTGGACTGAACTGGAGCAGTTCTTC
V gene: TRBV7-2
D gene: NA
J gene: TRBJ2-1
clone size: NA

CDR3 protein: CASSEAGRYEQYF
CDR3 DNA: TGTGCCAGCAGTGAAGCCGGGCGTTACGAGCAGTACTTC
V gene: TRBV6-1
D gene: NA
J gene: TRBJ2-7
clone size: few

CDR3 protein: CASSYRGPSGAGANVLTF
CDR3 DNA: TGTGCCAGCAGTTACAGAGGCCCGTCGGGCGCTGGGGCCAACGTCCTGACTTTC
V gene: TRBV6-5
D gene: NA
J gene: TRBJ2-6
clone size: NA

CDR3 protein: CATSDLGGAGLNYNEQFF
CDR3 DNA: TGTGCCACCAGTGACCTGGGTGGGGCAGGGTTAAACTACAATGAGCAGTTCTTC
V gene: TRBV24-1
D gene: NA
J gene: TRBJ2-1
clone size: few

CDR3 protein: CASSPVRGANTEAFF
CDR3 DNA: TGTGCCAGCAGCCCGGTGAGGGGGGCCAACACTGAAGCTTTCTTT
V gene: TRBV7-9
D gene: NA
J gene: TRBJ1-1
clone size: NA

CDR3 protein: CSASGTSGRIADTQYF
CDR3 DNA: TGCAGTGCTAGCGGGACTAGCGGGAGGATCGCAGATACGCAGTATTTT
V gene: TRBV20-1
D gene: TRBD2
J gene: TRBJ2-3
clone size: NA

CDR3 protein: CASSKGQGEYSHGYTF
CDR3 DNA: TGTGCCAGCAGTAAAGGACAGGGAGAATACTCTCATGGCTACACCTTC
V gene: TRBV12-3/TRBV12-4
D gene: TRBD1
J gene: TRBJ1-2
clone size: NA

CDR3 protein: CASSSPGLSPNEYF
CDR3 DNA: TGTGCCAGCAGTTCTCCGGGACTTTCACCCAACGAGTACTTC
V gene: TRBV27
D gene: NA
J gene: TRBJ2-4
clone size: NA

CDR3 protein: CATRADGSYEQYF
CDR3 DNA: TGTGCCACCAGGGCAGACGGAAGCTACGAGCAGTACTTC
V gene: TRBV15
D gene: NA
J gene: TRBJ2-7
clone size: NA

CDR3 protein: CATSDGLAGGNEQFF
CDR3 DNA: TGTGCCACCAGTGATGGACTAGCGGGAGGCAATGAGCAGTTCTTC
V gene: TRBV24-1
D gene: TRBD2
J gene: TRBJ2-1
clone size: NA

CDR3 protein: CSASPAGARETQYF
CDR3 DNA: TGCAGTGCTAGCCCAGCGGGAGCCAGAGAGACCCAGTACTTC
V gene: TRBV20-1
D gene: TRBD2
J gene: TRBJ2-5
clone size: NA

CDR3 protein: CASSFSVNQPQHF
CDR3 DNA: TGTGCCAGCAGTTTTTCGGTAAATCAGCCCCAGCATTTT
V gene: TRBV12-3/TRBV12-4
D gene: NA
J gene: TRBJ1-5
clone size: NA

CDR3 protein: CASSLEGLEVETQYF
CDR3 DNA: TGCGCCAGCAGCTTGGAGGGACTAGAGGTGGAGACCCAGTACTTC
V gene: TRBV5-1
D gene: TRBD2
J gene: TRBJ2-5
clone size: NA

CDR3 protein: CASSLASLWGTPETQYF
CDR3 DNA: TGTGCCAGCAGCTTAGCGTCCCTTTGGGGGACCCCAGAGACCCAGTACTTC
V gene: TRBV7-8
D gene: NA
J gene: TRBJ2-5
clone size: few

CDR3 protein: CASSLYYSASEAFF
CDR3 DNA: TGTGCCAGCAGTTTATATTATTCGGCCAGTGAAGCTTTCTTT
V gene: TRBV27
D gene: NA
J gene: TRBJ1-1
clone size: NA

CDR3 protein: CASGARPLPQYF
CDR3 DNA: TGTGCCAGCGGCGCCAGACCCCTTCCGCAGTATTTT
V gene: TRBV6-5
D gene: NA
J gene: TRBJ2-3
clone size: NA

CDR3 protein: CAISERGRGNIQYF
CDR3 DNA: TGTGCCATCAGTGAGAGGGGACGGGGAAACATTCAGTACTTC
V gene: TRBV10-3
D gene: NA
J gene: TRBJ2-4
clone size: NA

CDR3 protein: CSARDLQGGETQYF
CDR3 DNA: TGCAGTGCTAGAGACTTGCAGGGTGGGGAGACCCAGTACTTC
V gene: TRBV20-1
D gene: NA
J gene: TRBJ2-5
clone size: NA

CDR3 protein: CASRPLNRDQPQHF
CDR3 DNA: TGTGCCAGCAGACCCCTAAATAGGGATCAGCCCCAGCATTTT
V gene: TRBV12-3/TRBV12-4
D gene: NA
J gene: TRBJ1-5
clone size: few

CDR3 protein: CATSGLTYEQYF
CDR3 DNA: TGTGCCACCAGCGGGCTAACCTACGAGCAGTACTTC
V gene: TRBV15
D gene: NA
J gene: TRBJ2-7
clone size: NA

CDR3 protein: CSVQTGGLGSPLHF
CDR3 DNA: TGCAGCGTCCAGACAGGGGGCCTTGGTTCACCCCTCCACTTT
V gene: TRBV29-1
D gene: TRBD1
J gene: TRBJ1-6
clone size: NA

CDR3 protein: CASSLADKPQHF
CDR3 DNA: TGTGCCAGCAGTTTAGCGGATAAGCCCCAGCATTTT
V gene: TRBV12-3/TRBV12-4
D gene: NA
J gene: TRBJ1-5
clone size: NA

CDR3 protein: CASSKNPGLADPNEQFF
CDR3 DNA: TGTGCCAGCAGCAAAAATCCGGGACTAGCGGACCCTAATGAGCAGTTCTTC
V gene: TRBV7-3
D gene: TRBD2
J gene: TRBJ2-1
clone size: few

CDR3 protein: CASSGTDPDTQYF
CDR3 DNA: TGTGCCAGCAGTGGAACGGACCCAGATACGCAGTATTTT
V gene: TRBV2
D gene: NA
J gene: TRBJ2-3
clone size: once

CDR3 protein: CSASSFLAGAETQYF
CDR3 DNA: TGCAGTGCTAGTTCTTTCCTAGCGGGAGCTGAGACCCAGTACTTC
V gene: TRBV20-1
D gene: TRBD2
J gene: TRBJ2-5
clone size: NA

CDR3 protein: CASRPGTSGRSGSYNEQFF
CDR3 DNA: TGTGCCAGCAGACCCGGGACTAGCGGGAGAAGTGGCTCCTACAATGAGCAGTTCTTC
V gene: TRBV7-2
D gene: TRBD2
J gene: TRBJ2-1
clone size: few

CDR3 protein: CASSFQAVNYGYTF
CDR3 DNA: TGCGCCAGCAGCTTCCAGGCAGTCAACTATGGCTACACCTTC
V gene: TRBV5-1
D gene: NA
J gene: TRBJ1-2
clone size: NA

CDR3 protein: CASTEAGGAGRYTF
CDR3 DNA: TGTGCCAGCACGGAAGCAGGGGGCGCGGGTCGCTACACCTTC
V gene: TRBV6-6
D gene: TRBD1
J gene: TRBJ1-2
clone size: NA

CDR3 protein: CASSLRPLRRDHSTDTQYF
CDR3 DNA: TGTGCCAGCAGTTTAAGACCTCTCCGCCGAGACCACAGCACAGATACGCAGTATTTT
V gene: TRBV27
D gene: NA
J gene: TRBJ2-3
clone size: few

CDR3 protein: CASGGGLAGGNEQFF
CDR3 DNA: TGTGCCAGCGGAGGGGGGCTAGCGGGAGGCAATGAGCAGTTCTTC
V gene: TRBV28
D gene: TRBD2
J gene: TRBJ2-1
clone size: NA

CDR3 protein: CASWDNRGPGEKKPQHF
CDR3 DNA: TGTGCCAGCTGGGATAACAGGGGTCCGGGGGAGAAGAAACCCCAGCATTTT
V gene: TRBV7-3
D gene: TRBD1
J gene: TRBJ1-5
clone size: NA

CDR3 protein: CATSRVSPSETPQYF
CDR3 DNA: TGTGCCACCAGCCGGGTTTCGCCTAGCGAAACACCCCAGTACTTC
V gene: TRBV15
D gene: NA
J gene: TRBJ2-5
clone size: NA

CDR3 protein: CASSTLTSGAWTQYF
CDR3 DNA: TGCGCCAGCAGCACCCTCACGTCAGGGGCTTGGACGCAGTATTTT
V gene: TRBV5-1
D gene: NA
J gene: TRBJ2-3
clone size: NA

CDR3 protein: CASSWGQDYQPQHF
CDR3 DNA: TGTGCCAGCAGTTGGGGACAGGACTATCAGCCCCAGCATTTT
V gene: TRBV12-3/TRBV12-4
D gene: TRBD1
J gene: TRBJ1-5
clone size: many

CDR3 protein: CASSQRLRTAQETQFF
CDR3 DNA: TGTGCCAGCAGCCAACGCCTTAGGACAGCTCAAGAGACCCAGTTCTTC
V gene: TRBV3-1
D gene: NA
J gene: TRBJ2-1
clone size: NA

CDR3 protein: CSASFIGGDFYEQYF
CDR3 DNA: TGCAGTGCTAGCTTTATAGGCGGCGATTTTTACGAGCAGTACTTC
V gene: TRBV20-1
D gene: NA
J gene: TRBJ2-7
clone size: NA

CDR3 protein: CSVRAVDEQFF
CDR3 DNA: TGCAGCGTGCGCGCGGTGGATGAGCAGTTCTTC
V gene: TRBV29-1
D gene: NA
J gene: TRBJ2-1
clone size: NA

CDR3 protein: CASSQDPGDGLGDEQYF
CDR3 DNA: TGCGCCAGCAGCCAAGACCCCGGGGACGGGCTAGGGGACGAGCAGTACTTC
V gene: TRBV4-1
D gene: NA
J gene: TRBJ2-7
clone size: NA

CDR3 protein: CSVELLAKNIQYF
CDR3 DNA: TGCAGCGTTGAACTGCTGGCCAAAAACATTCAGTACTTC
V gene: TRBV29-1
D gene: NA
J gene: TRBJ2-4
clone size: few

CDR3 protein: CSVEEAAAPYGYTF
CDR3 DNA: TGCAGCGTTGAAGAAGCCGCCGCCCCCTATGGCTACACCTTC
V gene: TRBV29-1
D gene: NA
J gene: TRBJ1-2
clone size: NA

CDR3 protein: CASRLGTSGRALYNEQFF
CDR3 DNA: TGTGCCAGTCGACTTGGGACTAGCGGGAGGGCTCTCTACAATGAGCAGTTCTTC
V gene: TRBV12-3/TRBV12-4
D gene: TRBD2
J gene: TRBJ2-1
clone size: NA

CDR3 protein: CASSLTPLTGFHGETQYF
CDR3 DNA: TGTGCCAGCAGCTTAACCCCACTGACAGGGTTTCATGGAGAGACCCAGTACTTC
V gene: TRBV7-2
D gene: TRBD1
J gene: TRBJ2-5
clone size: few

CDR3 protein: CASSPPGLAVSYNEQFF
CDR3 DNA: TGTGCCAGCAGCCCACCGGGACTAGCGGTCTCCTACAATGAGCAGTTCTTC
V gene: TRBV7-9
D gene: TRBD2
J gene: TRBJ2-1
clone size: few